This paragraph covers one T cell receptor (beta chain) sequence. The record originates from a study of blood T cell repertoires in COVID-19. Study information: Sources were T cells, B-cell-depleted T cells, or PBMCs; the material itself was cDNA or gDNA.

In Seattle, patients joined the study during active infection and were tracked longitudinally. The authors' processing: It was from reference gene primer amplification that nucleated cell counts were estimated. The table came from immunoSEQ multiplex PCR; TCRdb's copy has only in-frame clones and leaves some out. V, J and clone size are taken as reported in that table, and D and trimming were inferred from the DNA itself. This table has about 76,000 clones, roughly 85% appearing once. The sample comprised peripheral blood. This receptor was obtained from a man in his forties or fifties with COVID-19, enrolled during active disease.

The CDR3: CAWRKGTGLVDEQYF. The CDR3 DNA is TGTGCCTGGAGAAAGGGGACAGGGTTGGTGGACGAGCAGTACTTC. The rearrangement uses TRBV30 and TRBJ2-7, with TRBD1 matching 9 bases. The germline gives CDR1 GTSNPN, CDR2 SVGIG (reference sequence). Unmatched junction bases numbered 11, after V lost 3 bases and J lost 5 bases. This CDR3 comprises 15 residues.